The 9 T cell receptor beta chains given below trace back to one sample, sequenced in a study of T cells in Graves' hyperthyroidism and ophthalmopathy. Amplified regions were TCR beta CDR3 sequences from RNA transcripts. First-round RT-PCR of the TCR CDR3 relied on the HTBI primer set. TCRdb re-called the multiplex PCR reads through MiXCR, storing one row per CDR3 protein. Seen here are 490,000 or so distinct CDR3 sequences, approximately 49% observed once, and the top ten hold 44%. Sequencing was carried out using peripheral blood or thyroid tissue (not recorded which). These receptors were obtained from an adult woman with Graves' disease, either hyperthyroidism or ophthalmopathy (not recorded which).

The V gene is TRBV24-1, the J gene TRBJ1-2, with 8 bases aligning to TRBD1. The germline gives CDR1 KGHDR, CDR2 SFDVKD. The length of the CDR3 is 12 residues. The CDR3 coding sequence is TGTGCTAGAGTAGGGACAGGAGGGGGCTACACCTTC. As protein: CARVGTGGGYTF.

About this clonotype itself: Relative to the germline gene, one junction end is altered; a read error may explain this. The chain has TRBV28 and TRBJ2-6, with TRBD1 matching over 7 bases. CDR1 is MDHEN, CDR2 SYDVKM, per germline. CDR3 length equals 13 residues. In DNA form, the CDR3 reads TGTGCCAGCAGTTCCACTGAACCAGGGGGTCTGTACTTC. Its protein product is CASSSTEPGGLYF. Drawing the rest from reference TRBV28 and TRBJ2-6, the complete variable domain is DVKVTQSSRYLVKRTGEKVFLECVQDMDHENMFWYRQDPGLGLRLIYFSYDVKMKEKGDIPEGYSVSREKKERFSLILESASTNQTSMYLCASSSTEPGGLYFGAGSRLTVL.

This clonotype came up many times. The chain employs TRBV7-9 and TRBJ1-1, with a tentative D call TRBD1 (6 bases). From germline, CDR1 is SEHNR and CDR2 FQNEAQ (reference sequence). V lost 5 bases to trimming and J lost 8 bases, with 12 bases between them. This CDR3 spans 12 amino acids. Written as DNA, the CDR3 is TGTGCCAGCAGCCATGACAGGCTAGAAGCTTTCTTT. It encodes CASSHDRLEAFF.

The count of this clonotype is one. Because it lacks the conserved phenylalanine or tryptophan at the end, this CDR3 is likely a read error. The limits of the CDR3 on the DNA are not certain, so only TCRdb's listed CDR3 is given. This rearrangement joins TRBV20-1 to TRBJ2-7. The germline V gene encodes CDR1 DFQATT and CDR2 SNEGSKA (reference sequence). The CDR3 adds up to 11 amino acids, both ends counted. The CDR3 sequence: CSATFVVGPTL.

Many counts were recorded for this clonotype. In DNA form, the CDR3 reads TGTGCCAGCAGCTTAACGGGTACCCCCTATGGCTACACCTTC. This codes for CASSLTGTPYGYTF. V and J are TRBV7-9 and TRBJ1-2; D not resolved. The CDR3 is made up of 14 amino acids. Germline V gene data show CDR1 as SEHNR and CDR2 as FQNEAQ (reference sequence). Trimming took off 2 bases at V and 4 bases at J, with 11 bases between the two ends.

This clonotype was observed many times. The CDR3 region has the DNA TGTGCCAGCAGCTCGAAAGCCGGGACGAACACTGAAGCTTTCTTT. It yields the protein CASSSKAGTNTEAFF. V usage is TRBV7-9 and J usage is TRBJ1-1, with D possibly TRBD1 on 5 matching bases. Between the trimmed V and J ends, which lost 4 bases and 1 base, there was a span of 13 bases. The CDR3 sequence is 15 residues long. The germline CDR1 and CDR2 sequences are SEHNR and FQNEAQ (reference sequence).

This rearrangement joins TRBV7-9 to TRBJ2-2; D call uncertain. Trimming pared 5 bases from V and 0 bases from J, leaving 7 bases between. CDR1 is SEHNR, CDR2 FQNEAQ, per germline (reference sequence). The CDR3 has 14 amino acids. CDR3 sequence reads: CASSPTTNTGELFF. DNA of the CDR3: TGTGCCAGCAGCCCGACCACGAACACCGGGGAGCTGTTTTTT.

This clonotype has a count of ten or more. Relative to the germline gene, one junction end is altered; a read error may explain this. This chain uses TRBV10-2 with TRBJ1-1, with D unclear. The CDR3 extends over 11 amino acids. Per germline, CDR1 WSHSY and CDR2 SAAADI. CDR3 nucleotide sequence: TGCGCCAGCAGAGGAGACGGGATCGGGGTCTTT. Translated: CASRGDGIGVF.

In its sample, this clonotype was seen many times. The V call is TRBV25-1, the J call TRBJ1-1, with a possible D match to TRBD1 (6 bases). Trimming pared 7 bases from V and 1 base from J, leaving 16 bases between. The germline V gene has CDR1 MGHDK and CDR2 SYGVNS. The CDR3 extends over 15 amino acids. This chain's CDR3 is CASTPVQGSNTEAFF. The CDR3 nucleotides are TGTGCCAGCACACCGGTACAGGGCTCGAACACTGAAGCTTTCTTT.